This T cell receptor beta chain stems from a study of long-term antiretroviral therapy in people with HIV. At minimum, one pre-ART and two post-ART PBMC samples were obtained from each donor. The cryopreserved samples used held roughly 0.95-10 million PBMC prior to extraction of DNA. Sequencing relied on immunoSEQ assay v3.0, run at survey level. The table came from immunoSEQ multiplex PCR; TCRdb's copy has only in-frame clones and leaves some out. Of around 20,000 clones listed, roughly 79% are singletons. The material was unsorted PBMCs, obtained 2.2 years after starting antiretroviral therapy. The TCR was taken from a man between 50 and 59 years old with HIV.

The CDR3 DNA reads TGTGCCAGCAGTGAGGCGGGGATAACTAATGAAAAACTGTTTTTT. Residues: CASSEAGITNEKLFF. This chain joins TRBV2 and TRBJ1-4, with D uncertain. Germline-derived CDR1 and CDR2 are SNHLY and FYNNEI. The CDR3 spans 15 residues. V lost 3 bases and J lost 1, with 9 bases in between.